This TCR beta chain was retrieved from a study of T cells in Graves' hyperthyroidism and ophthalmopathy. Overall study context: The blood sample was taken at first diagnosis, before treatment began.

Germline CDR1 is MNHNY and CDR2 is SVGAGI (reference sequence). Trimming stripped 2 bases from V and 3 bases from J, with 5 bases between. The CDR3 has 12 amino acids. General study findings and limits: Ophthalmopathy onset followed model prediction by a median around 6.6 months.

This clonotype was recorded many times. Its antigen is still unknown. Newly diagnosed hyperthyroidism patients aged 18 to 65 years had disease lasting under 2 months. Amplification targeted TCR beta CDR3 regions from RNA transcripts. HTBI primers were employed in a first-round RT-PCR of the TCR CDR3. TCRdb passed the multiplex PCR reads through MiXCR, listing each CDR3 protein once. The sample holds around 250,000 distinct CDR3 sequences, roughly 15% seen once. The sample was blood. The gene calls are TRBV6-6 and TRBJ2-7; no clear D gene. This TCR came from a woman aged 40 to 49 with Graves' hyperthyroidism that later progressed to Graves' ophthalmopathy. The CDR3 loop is CASSYGVYEQYF. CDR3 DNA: TGTGCCAGCAGTTACGGGGTCTACGAGCAGTACTTC.